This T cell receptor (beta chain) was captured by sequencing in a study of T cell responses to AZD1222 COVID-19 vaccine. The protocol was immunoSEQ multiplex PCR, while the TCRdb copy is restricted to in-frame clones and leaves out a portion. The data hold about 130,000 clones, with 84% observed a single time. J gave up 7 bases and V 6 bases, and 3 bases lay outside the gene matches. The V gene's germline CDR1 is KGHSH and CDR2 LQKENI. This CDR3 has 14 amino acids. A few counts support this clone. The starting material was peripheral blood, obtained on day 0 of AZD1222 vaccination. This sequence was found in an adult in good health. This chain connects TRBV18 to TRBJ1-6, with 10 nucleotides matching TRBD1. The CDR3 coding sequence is TGTGCCAGCTCTCGGGACAGGGGAAATTCACCCCTCCACTTT. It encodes CASSRDRGNSPLHF.